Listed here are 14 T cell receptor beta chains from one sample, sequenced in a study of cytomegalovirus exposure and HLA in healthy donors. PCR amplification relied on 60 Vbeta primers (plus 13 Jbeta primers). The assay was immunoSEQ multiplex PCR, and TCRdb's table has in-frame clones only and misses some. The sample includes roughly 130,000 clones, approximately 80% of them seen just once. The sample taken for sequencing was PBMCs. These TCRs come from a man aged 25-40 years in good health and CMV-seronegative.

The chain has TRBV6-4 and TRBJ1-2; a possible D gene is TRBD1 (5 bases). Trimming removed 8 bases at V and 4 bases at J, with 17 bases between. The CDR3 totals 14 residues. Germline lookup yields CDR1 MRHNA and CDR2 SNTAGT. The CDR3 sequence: CASGGASASYGYTF. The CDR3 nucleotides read TGTGCCAGCGGTGGGGCCTCCGCAAGCTATGGCTACACCTTC.

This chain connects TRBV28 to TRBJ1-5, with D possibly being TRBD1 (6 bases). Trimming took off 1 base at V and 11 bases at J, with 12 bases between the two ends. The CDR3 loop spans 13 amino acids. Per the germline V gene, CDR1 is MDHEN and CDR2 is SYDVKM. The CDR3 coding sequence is TGTGCCAGCAGTTTATTACAGGGCCGGGCCCAGCATTTT. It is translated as CASSLLQGRAQHF.

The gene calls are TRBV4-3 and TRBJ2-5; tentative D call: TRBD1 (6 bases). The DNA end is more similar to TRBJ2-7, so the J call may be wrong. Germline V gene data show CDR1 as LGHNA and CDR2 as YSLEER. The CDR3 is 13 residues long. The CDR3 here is CASSQVQGYEQYF. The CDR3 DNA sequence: TGCGCCAGCAGCCAAGTTCAGGGGTACGAGCAGTACTTC.

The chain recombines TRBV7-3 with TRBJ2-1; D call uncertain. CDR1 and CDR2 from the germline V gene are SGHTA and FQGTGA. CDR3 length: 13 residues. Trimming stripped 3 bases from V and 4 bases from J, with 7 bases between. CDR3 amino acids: CASSFSEYNEQFF. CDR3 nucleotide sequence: TGTGCCAGCAGCTTTTCAGAATACAATGAGCAGTTCTTC.

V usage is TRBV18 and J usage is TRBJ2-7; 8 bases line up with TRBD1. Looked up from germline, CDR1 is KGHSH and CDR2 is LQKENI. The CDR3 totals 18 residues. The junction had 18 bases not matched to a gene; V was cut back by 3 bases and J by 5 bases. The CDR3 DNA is TGTGCCAGCTCACCCGAGGGGGCAGGGGGCGCATCTTTCGACGAGCAGTACTTC. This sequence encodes CASSPEGAGGASFDEQYF.

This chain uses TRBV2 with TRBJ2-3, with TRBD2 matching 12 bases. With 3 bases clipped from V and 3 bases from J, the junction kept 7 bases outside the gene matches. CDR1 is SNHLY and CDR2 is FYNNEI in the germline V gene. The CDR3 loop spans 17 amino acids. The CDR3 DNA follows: TGTGCCAGCAGTGATCTTTATCTAGCGGGAGGGACAGATACGCAGTATTTT. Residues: CASSDLYLAGGTDTQYF.

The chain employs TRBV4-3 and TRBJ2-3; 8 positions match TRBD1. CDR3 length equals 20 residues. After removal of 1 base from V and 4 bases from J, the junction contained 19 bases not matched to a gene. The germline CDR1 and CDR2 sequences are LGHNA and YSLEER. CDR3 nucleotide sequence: TGCGCCAGCAGCCAAGCTGTGTCGGGGCTGGGACAGGTTTTATCAGATACGCAGTATTTT. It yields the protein CASSQAVSGLGQVLSDTQYF.

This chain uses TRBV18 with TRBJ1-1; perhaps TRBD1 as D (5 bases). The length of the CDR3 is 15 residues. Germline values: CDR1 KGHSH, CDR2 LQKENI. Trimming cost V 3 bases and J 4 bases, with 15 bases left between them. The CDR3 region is CASSPGGTPATEAFF. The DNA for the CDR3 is TGTGCCAGCTCACCGGGGGGGACGCCGGCCACTGAAGCTTTCTTT.

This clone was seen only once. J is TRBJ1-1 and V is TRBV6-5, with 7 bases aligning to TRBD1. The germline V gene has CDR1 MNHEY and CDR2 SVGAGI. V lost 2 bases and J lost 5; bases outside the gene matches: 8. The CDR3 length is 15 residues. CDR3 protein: CASSYVGQGVTEAFF. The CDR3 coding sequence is TGTGCCAGCAGTTACGTGGGGCAGGGGGTAACTGAAGCTTTCTTT.

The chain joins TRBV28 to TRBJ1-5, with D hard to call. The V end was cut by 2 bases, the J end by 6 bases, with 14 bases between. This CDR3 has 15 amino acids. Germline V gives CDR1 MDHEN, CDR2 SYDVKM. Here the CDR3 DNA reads TGTGCCAGCAGTTTAGAGGCCGTCCGCTTTCAGCCCCAGCATTTT. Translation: CASSLEAVRFQPQHF.

The DNA for the CDR3 is TGCAGTGCGAGGACAGGGCATGGCTACACCTTC. This encodes CSARTGHGYTF. The chain links TRBV20-1 to TRBJ1-2; 8 nucleotides agree with TRBD1. Germline lookup yields CDR1 DFQATT and CDR2 SNEGSKA (reference sequence). The V segment lost 6 bases and the J segment 6 bases; nucleotides outside the gene matches: 3. CDR3 size: 11 residues.

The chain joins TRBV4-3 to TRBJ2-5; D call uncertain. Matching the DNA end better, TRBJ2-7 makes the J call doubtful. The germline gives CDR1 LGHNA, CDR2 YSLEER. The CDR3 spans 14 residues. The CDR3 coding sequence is TGCGCCAGCAGCCAAGGTAGGAGCTCCTACGAGCAGTACTTC. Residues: CASSQGRSSYEQYF.

The CDR3, as DNA: TGTGCCAGCAGCTTACTGGACAGGGTAGATGGCAATGAGCAGTTCTTC. This codes for CASSLLDRVDGNEQFF. The rearrangement uses TRBV7-9 and TRBJ2-1, with TRBD1 matching over 8 bases. The CDR3 sequence is 16 residues long. Germline trimming cut 2 bases from V and 6 bases from J; bases unmatched to any gene: 9. Germline V CDR1 and CDR2: SEHNR, FQNEAQ (reference sequence).

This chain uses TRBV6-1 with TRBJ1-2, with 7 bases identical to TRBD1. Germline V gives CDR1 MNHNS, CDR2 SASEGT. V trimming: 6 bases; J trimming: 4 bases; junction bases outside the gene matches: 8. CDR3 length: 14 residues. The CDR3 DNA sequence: TGTGCCAGCAGCGGCGATGGGACAGTCTATGGCTACACCTTC. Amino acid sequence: CASSGDGTVYGYTF.